The next 11 T cell receptor beta chains were all read from a single sample in a study of blood T cell repertoires in COVID-19 (dated by TCRdb to 2019 to 2021). Libraries were built with the immunoSEQ multiplex PCR assay. Entries here come from immuneACCESS through TCRdb and include only in-frame sequences with V and J called. Some clones fail to appear in such tables; in the studies checked, an unresolved V gene covers under half of the shortfall, and the cause of the remainder is unknown. The sample table records about 200,000 clones; 85% of these occur just once. Together, the top ten hold around a sixth of the sample. Sequenced material: peripheral blood. These receptors were obtained from a person aged 65-85 years with COVID-19, enrolled during active disease.

The J gene is TRBJ1-2, the V gene TRBV30; tentative D call: TRBD1 (5 bases). CDR3 length: 11 residues. V lost 1 base and J 7 bases, leaving 7 bases between the germline ends. CDR1 and CDR2 from the germline V gene are GTSNPN and SVGIG (reference sequence). The CDR3 DNA is TGTGCCTGGAGTGAGACAGTTGGCTACACCTTC. This translates into CAWSETVGYTF.

The table lists this clone with a few counts. The chain combines TRBV25-1 with TRBJ2-7; possibly TRBD2 for D (6 bases). The CDR3 is 13 residues long. V was trimmed by 4 bases and J by 6 bases, leaving 13 bases between them. Germline V gene lookup returns CDR1 MGHDK and CDR2 SYGVNS. The CDR3 loop reads CASSVEGWREQYF. CDR3 DNA sequence: TGTGCCAGCAGTGTGGAGGGGTGGCGCGAGCAGTACTTC.

This clone was picked up one time. The CDR3 region has the DNA TGTGCCAGTAGGGACAGGGCTGAAGCCAAAAACATTCAGTACTTC. Its translation is CASRDRAEAKNIQYF. This chain joins TRBV19 and TRBJ2-4; 8 positions match TRBD1. The V and J ends lost 6 bases and 0 bases, in that order; junction bases with no gene match: 4. The CDR3 has 15 residues. Germline V gene sequence: CDR1 LNHDA, CDR2 SQIVND (reference sequence).

The rearrangement links TRBV5-6 to TRBJ2-5, with D possibly TRBD1 on 5 matching bases. The V end lost 4 bases, the J end lost 3 bases, and 16 bases lay between the germline ends. Germline loops: CDR1 SGHDT, CDR2 YYEEEE. CDR3 size: 15 residues. CDR3 nucleotide sequence: TGTGCCAGCAGCAGCCTCAGTGGGGCCAAAGAGACCCAGTACTTC. Translated: CASSSLSGAKETQYF. The complete variable domain, with remaining parts taken from reference TRBV5-6 and TRBJ2-5, reads DAGVTQSPTHLIKTRGQQVTLRCSPKSGHDTVSWYQQALGQGPQFIFQYYEEEERQRGNFPDRFSGHQFPNYSSELNVNALLLGDSALYLCASSSLSGAKETQYFGPGTRLLVL.

V is TRBV6-5 and J is TRBJ1-6; D gene unclear. V was shortened by 6 bases and J by 4 bases, with 13 bases between the two germline ends. This CDR3 contains 15 residues. Germline assignment: CDR1 MNHEY and CDR2 SVGAGI. The CDR3 loop is CASRAVASYNSPLHF. As DNA, the CDR3 is TGTGCCAGCAGGGCTGTCGCCTCATATAATTCACCCCTCCACTTT.

This clone came up once. The chain recombines TRBV7-8 with TRBJ2-3; the match to TRBD2 covers 14 bases. The CDR3 runs 19 residues. Germline V lookup: CDR1 SGHVS, CDR2 FQNEAQ. The junction had 9 bases not matched to a gene; V was cut back by 1 base and J by 3 bases. CDR3 sequence reads: CASSLGLAGGLGRTDTQYF. CDR3 DNA sequence: TGTGCCAGCAGCTTAGGACTAGCGGGAGGGCTAGGAAGGACAGATACGCAGTATTTT.

The chain employs TRBV5-6 and TRBJ2-3; D perhaps matches TRBD2 (5 bases). Germline CDR1 reads SGHDT; CDR2 reads YYEEEE. There are 17 residues in the CDR3. V gave up 0 bases and J gave up 1 base, with 15 bases separating them. The CDR3 DNA reads TGTGCCAGCAGCTTGGGATTGGGGAACGGGGGCACAGATACGCAGTATTTT. As protein: CASSLGLGNGGTDTQYF.

The J gene is TRBJ1-2, the V gene TRBV30; perhaps TRBD1 as D (6 bases). Germline values: CDR1 GTSNPN, CDR2 SVGIG (reference sequence). The CDR3 sequence is 13 residues long. V was pared by 5 bases and J by 3 bases, with 13 bases between. The CDR3 region is CAWARQGYYGYTF. The CDR3 DNA sequence: TGTGCCTGGGCACGTCAGGGGTACTATGGCTACACCTTC.

CDR3 amino acids: CATARDNEQFF. The CDR3, as DNA: TGTGCCACCGCACGGGACAATGAGCAGTTCTTC. The chain joins TRBV24-1 to TRBJ2-1; D remains ambiguous. There are 11 residues in the CDR3. The germline V and J ends were trimmed by 9 bases and 5 bases, with 7 bases remaining between them. CDR1 and CDR2 from the germline V gene are KGHDR and SFDVKD.

The chain uses TRBV28 and TRBJ2-7; TRBD1 matches 8 bases. CDR3 length: 16 residues. V gave up 4 bases and J gave up 3 bases; unmatched junction bases: 11. Looked up from germline, CDR1 is MDHEN and CDR2 is SYDVKM. The CDR3 here is CASSYKTGVLFYEQYF. The DNA for the CDR3 is TGTGCCAGCAGTTACAAGACAGGGGTTCTATTCTACGAGCAGTACTTC.

This clone came up a few times. CDR3 amino acids: CASAIRTGRAGELFF. The DNA for the CDR3 is TGTGCCAGCGCAATTAGGACAGGGAGGGCCGGGGAGCTGTTTTTT. J is TRBJ2-2 and V is TRBV28; perhaps TRBD1 as D (8 bases). The CDR3 covers 15 residues. Germline V gene sequence: CDR1 MDHEN, CDR2 SYDVKM. Trimming cost V 8 bases and J 6 bases, with 19 bases left between them.